This TCR beta chain is drawn from a study of shared T cell receptors in the human thymus. Repertoires were generated with immunoSEQ multiplex PCR, while TCRdb's copy carries only in-frame clones and drops some. The table includes over 450,000 clones, about 80% detected once. The data also belong to a second study, concerning human thymus T cells.

Input material: thymocytes. The origin of this receptor is a boy under three years old with a congenital heart defect.

The CDR3 here is CASSLYPPKEGAPGNTIYF. The CDR3 DNA sequence: TGTGCCAGCAGTTTATATCCCCCAAAAGAGGGGGCCCCTGGAAACACCATATATTTT. J is TRBJ1-3 and V is TRBV27, with 7 nucleotides matching TRBD1. Germline V gene lookup returns CDR1 MNHEY and CDR2 SMNVEV (reference sequence). With V trimmed by 1 base and J by 2 bases, 14 bases remained unmatched. The CDR3 spans 19 residues.